Included here is one T cell receptor (beta chain) sequence, with context. Its antigen is undetermined. The repertoire was sequenced with immunoSEQ multiplex PCR; TCRdb's copy has only in-frame clones and lacks some. The sample holds roughly 40,000 clones; 88% are singletons and the top ten take less than 3.5%. The data derive from a study of T cells in localized non-small cell lung cancer. Study-level findings and limits: Tumor showed lower T cell clonality than uninvolved adjacent lung, where it was highest. Heterogeneity stays possible, as sequencing covered only one tumor region.

The V gene's germline CDR1 is SGHVS and CDR2 FQNEAQ. V was pared by 5 bases and J by 4 bases, with 14 bases between. The CDR3 extends over 14 amino acids. This TCR derives from a woman aged 35 to 70 with stage I lung adenocarcinoma. The J gene is TRBJ1-2, the V gene TRBV7-8; D gene ambiguous. The specimen was peripheral blood, collected before any cancer treatment. The CDR3 here is CASSPGGWAYGYTF. The CDR3 DNA reads as TGTGCCAGCAGCCCCGGCGGGTGGGCCTATGGCTACACCTTC. The variable domain in full, completed from reference TRBV7-8 and TRBJ1-2, reads GAGVSQSPRYKVAKRGQDVALRCDPISGHVSLFWYQQALGQGPEFLTYFQNEAQLDKSGLPSDRFFAERPEGSVSTLKIQRTQQEDSAVYLCASSPGGWAYGYTFGSGTRLTVV.